This T cell receptor (beta chain) derives from a study of CD8 T cells in Susac syndrome (dated by TCRdb to about 2019). A note on the overall study: Of the Susac syndrome patients who were sequenced, over five had clinically active disease and roughly eight were in clinical remission. At blood withdrawal, Susac syndrome patients were therapy-naive, treated with corticosteroids (with IVIg additionally given to some), or treated with IVIg alone. Repertoire sequencing was used to test whether CD8+ T cell activation and differentiation in Susac syndrome was antigen driven. The study compared CD8+ T cell repertoire clonality among roughly 12 healthy donors, 14 Susac syndrome patients and fewer than 19 multiple sclerosis patients.

Peripheral blood CD8+ and CD4+ T cells from healthy donors, Susac syndrome patients and multiple sclerosis patients were profiled using high-throughput TCR beta sequencing. Recently defined diagnostic criteria for definite or probable disease were met by the Susac syndrome patients. CD8+ TEMRA cells were enriched by FACS, while bulk CD8+ and CD4+ T cells were purified by magnetic negative isolation. Blood was drawn into EDTA tubes, processed within 24 hours, and PBMCs were isolated by density gradient centrifugation. PBMCs intended for TCR sequencing were frozen in liquid nitrogen and were later thawed in a 37 degrees C water bath. A purity of at least 90% was achieved for sorted or isolated CD4+, CD8+ and CD8+ TEMRA cells. V gives up 0 bases and J gives up 2 bases, and the segment between their germline ends measures 9 bases. There are 15 amino acids in the CDR3, from cysteine to phenylalanine inclusive. Of the read, only the CDR3 DNA is kept; its 45 bases are in frame from base 1. Based on the germline V gene, the CDR1 and CDR2 sequences are SGDLS and YYNGEE.

Broad study findings and their caveats: In the total CD8+ and CD8+ TEMRA repertoires, roughly 15 and five Susac-specific public clones, respectively, were identified. The TCR sequencing and HLA analysis was acknowledged to have included a relatively small number of individuals. Clonal expansion was observed in Susac syndrome CD8+ repertoires, with the highest expansion in CD8+ TEMRA cells and greater expansion in clinically active than in remitting patients.

With respect to this clonotype: This clone's antigen is unknown. No base quality values were provided; no much bigger clone lies one nucleotide off.

RNA was extracted with the RNeasy kit and about 0.5 to 1 ug was reverse transcribed using random hexamers. The immunoSEQ multiplex PCR assay, which covers 54 Vbeta and 13 Jbeta segments, was used to amplify TCR beta CDR3 regions. Bias from PCR amplification was corrected by using a synthetic template baseline for primer optimization and for computational correction. Per the authors' processing: Reads were assigned to V, D and J genes according to IMGT and analyzed in immunoSEQ Analyzer, with only productive sequences retained. To calculate clonality, Shannon entropy was normalized by log2 of the number of productive unique sequences and then subtracted from one. For each patient and control, public and private clones were evaluated within the 100 most prevalent clones. Susac-specific clones were defined as absent from healthy and MS cohorts, around 970 published viral clones and other ImmuneACCESS disease sequences. Using fastp trimming at Q25 and MiXCR clonotype assembly, TCRdb reanalyzed the public sequencing data and kept in-frame beta chains. Each record represents a unique CDR3 protein, reported with the most common genes and DNA among its rows. The V and J calls and clone size come from TCRdb's table, not from the authors' own analysis. The sample table shows approximately 57,000 distinct CDR3 sequences, and roughly 94% are seen once. The ten largest account for around 0.75% of the sample.

The clonotype comes from a human donor with Susac syndrome. Recombination joined TRBV9 with TRBJ2-1, with the D call perhaps TRBD1 or TRBD2, each one matching 6 bases. Material: CD8+ T cells from PBMCs. The nucleotide sequence is TGTGCCAGCAGCGTAGGGGGGGCGGCCTACAATGAGCAGTTCTTC. Its translation is CASSVGGAAYNEQFF. Supplemented by the reference TRBV9 and TRBJ2-1 proteins around the CDR3, the complete variable domain is DSGVTQTPKHLITATGQRVTLRCSPRSGDLSVYWYQQSLDQGLQFLIQYYNGEERAKGNILERFSAQQFPDLHSELNLSSLELGDSALYFCASSVGGAAYNEQFFGPGTRLTVL.